This T cell receptor (beta chain) came from a study of T cells after yellow fever vaccination. This clonotype was picked up a small number of times. TCRdb called the 5' RACE reads again in MiXCR, with one record for every CDR3 protein. The sample records approximately 260,000 distinct CDR3 sequences, 10% to 15% being singletons. This sequence originates from a young man who received the YFV17D yellow fever vaccine. Material: CD4+ T cells sorted from PBMCs, obtained 45 days after the yellow fever booster vaccination.

The CDR3 nucleotides are TGCAGCGTTGAGCCGACAGGGGCTGAGCAGTTCTTC. Translating it yields CSVEPTGAEQFF. The V and J genes are TRBV29-1 and TRBJ2-1, with TRBD1 matching 8 bases. The CDR3 length is 12 residues. V dropped 3 bases and J dropped 9; count of bases not matched to a gene: 4. Germline V gene sequence: CDR1 SQVTM, CDR2 ANQGSEA.